Listed below are T cell receptor beta chains from one sample, sequenced in a study of control samples from healthy donors and cancer patients. The method was immunoSEQ multiplex PCR; TCRdb's version includes in-frame clones alone and lacks a portion of them. The sample lists around 150,000 clones, about 90% seen once, with more than 10% in the top ten. The sequencing sample was made of blood. The receptors originated from a man aged 30 to 45 in good health. Each CDR3 is given with its conserved first and last residue. D genes are given only for firm matches. Clone size is shown for a subset of rows, as once, few, many or a class of expanded clone.

clone_size d_call j_call v_call cdr3_aa cdr3_nt
. . TRBJ1-4 TRBV2 CASRGQQLFF TGTGCTTCTCGAGGTCAACAACTGTTTTTT
. TRBD1 TRBJ2-1 TRBV5-1 CASSPGTGSGEQFF TGCGCCAGCAGCCCCGGGACAGGGTCCGGTGAGCAGTTCTTC
. . TRBJ2-7 TRBV21-1 CASSRGSSYEQYF TGTGCCAGCAGCAGAGGGAGCTCCTACGAGCAGTACTTC
. . TRBJ2-6 TRBV7-8 CASSRKGTGANVLTF TGTGCCAGCAGCCGGAAAGGGACCGGGGCCAACGTCCTGACTTTC
. TRBD1 TRBJ1-4 TRBV4-2 CASSQLLRDSLKLFF TGTGCCAGCAGCCAACTCCTCCGGGACAGCTTAAAACTGTTTTTT
. . TRBJ1-3 TRBV4-1 CASSQETQLNTIYF TGCGCCAGCAGCCAAGAAACCCAATTAAACACCATATATTTT
. . TRBJ2-5 TRBV7-2 CASSPSQLETQYF TGTGCCAGCAGCCCATCTCAACTGGAGACCCAGTACTTC
. . TRBJ2-2 TRBV5-1 CASSSEDRPNTGELFF TGCGCCAGCAGCTCAGAGGACAGACCGAACACCGGGGAGCTGTTTTTT
. . TRBJ2-2 TRBV15 CATSREGPNTGELFF TGTGCCACCAGCAGAGAGGGCCCTAACACCGGGGAGCTGTTTTTT
. . TRBJ2-7 TRBV13 CASSRKIGVRHEQYF TGTGCCAGCAGCCGAAAAATCGGGGTCAGGCACGAGCAGTACTTC
once TRBD2 TRBJ2-7 TRBV4-1 CASSLGTSGTYEQYF TGCGCCAGCAGCCTTGGGACTAGCGGAACCTACGAGCAGTACTTC
. TRBD2 TRBJ2-2 TRBV5-1 CARKMAGGNTGELFF TGCGCCCGCAAGATGGCGGGGGGGAACACCGGGGAGCTGTTTTTT
once . TRBJ1-5 TRBV7-2 CASSLVADSNQPQHF TGTGCCAGCAGCTTAGTGGCAGATAGCAATCAGCCCCAGCATTTT
. TRBD2 TRBJ2-7 TRBV5-1 CASSLEGLAAYEQYF TGCGCCAGCAGCTTGGAGGGTCTAGCGGCCTACGAGCAGTACTTC
. TRBD1 TRBJ1-1 TRBV29-1 CSVYTGENTEAFF TGCAGCGTCTACACAGGGGAGAACACTGAAGCTTTCTTT
. . TRBJ2-3 TRBV7-7 CASSVQYTDTQYF TGTGCCAGCAGCGTACAATATACAGATACGCAGTATTTT
. . TRBJ1-5 TRBV7-2 CASSLEIGLYSNQPQHF TGTGCCAGCAGCTTAGAGATCGGGCTATATAGCAATCAGCCCCAGCATTTT
. . TRBJ1-6 TRBV5-8 CASSLRAEPPLHF TGTGCCAGCAGCTTGAGGGCCGAACCACCCCTCCACTTT
. TRBD1 TRBJ1-5 TRBV11-1 CASSSTGGNQPQHF TGTGCCAGCAGCTCAACAGGGGGGAATCAGCCCCAGCATTTT
. TRBD2 TRBJ2-2 TRBV3-1/TRBV3-2 CASSQGGGRVDTGELFF TGTGCCAGCAGCCAAGGGGGCGGGAGGGTCGACACCGGGGAGCTGTTTTTT
. TRBD1 TRBJ2-7 TRBV29-1 CSVRGLASHEQYF TGCAGCGTTAGGGGGCTAGCTTCCCACGAGCAGTACTTC
. . TRBJ2-2 TRBV5-1 CASSLGGENTGELFF TGCGCCAGCAGCTTGGGAGGGGAGAACACCGGGGAGCTGTTTTTT
. TRBD1 TRBJ1-2 TRBV28 CASSFGFVRDSESDYGYTF TGTGCCAGCAGTTTCGGTTTTGTAAGGGACAGTGAGAGCGACTATGGCTACACCTTC
few TRBD2 TRBJ2-1 TRBV7-6 CASRESGGASYNEQFF TGTGCCAGCAGAGAGAGCGGGGGGGCGTCCTACAATGAGCAGTTCTTC
. . TRBJ2-1 TRBV2 CASRRGGYEQFF TGTGCCAGCAGGAGGGGGGGCTATGAGCAGTTCTTC
once . TRBJ2-7 TRBV29-1 CSVYSGYEQYF TGCAGCGTTTACTCAGGGTACGAGCAGTACTTC
. TRBD1 TRBJ2-3 TRBV19 CASSIRDRGTDTQYF TGTGCCAGTAGTATACGGGACAGGGGCACAGATACGCAGTATTTT
. . TRBJ2-7 TRBV14 CASSQDSLLPPYEQYF TGTGCCAGCAGCCAGGACAGCCTCCTCCCTCCCTACGAGCAGTACTTC
. . TRBJ1-3 TRBV3-1/TRBV3-2 CASSPRHTDPSGNTIYF TGTGCCAGCAGCCCGCGCCACACCGACCCCTCTGGAAACACCATATATTTT
. TRBD1 TRBJ2-7 TRBV5-4 CASGGTGSTEQYF TGTGCCAGCGGGGGGACAGGGAGTACCGAGCAGTACTTC
. . TRBJ2-7 TRBV27 CASSGLSYEQYF TGTGCCAGCAGCGGCCTGTCCTACGAGCAGTACTTC
few TRBD1 TRBJ2-7 TRBV14 CASSFTGTGALREQYF TGTGCCAGCAGCTTCACCGGGACAGGGGCGCTCCGCGAGCAGTACTTC
. TRBD1 TRBJ2-4 TRBV19 CASSIGDRDLLDKNIQYF TGTGCCAGTAGTATCGGGGACAGGGACCTTTTGGACAAAAACATTCAGTACTTC
. . TRBJ2-1 TRBV7-2 CASSSVQGYSYNEQFF TGTGCCAGCAGCTCCGTTCAGGGGTACTCCTACAATGAGCAGTTCTTC